This T cell receptor beta chain derives from a study of T cell changes during pregnancy in multiple sclerosis. The repertoire was sequenced with immunoSEQ multiplex PCR; TCRdb's copy has only in-frame clones and lacks some. The sample comprises roughly 60,000 clones, about 90% of which are singletons, and about 2.1% rests with the top ten. The ends lost 0 bases at V and 8 bases at J; junction bases unmatched: 7. This CDR3 comprises 16 residues. The germline gives CDR1 SGHRS, CDR2 YFSETQ. The input for sequencing was peripheral blood, taken in the second trimester of pregnancy. This chain uses TRBV5-1 with TRBJ1-4; 10 bases are shared with TRBD1. This clonotype was obtained from a female donor in good health, enrolled as a control in a pregnancy study. The CDR3 reads CASSLGQGAGGEKLFF. CDR3 DNA sequence: TGCGCCAGCAGCTTGGGACAGGGGGCTGGAGGAGAAAAACTGTTTTTT.